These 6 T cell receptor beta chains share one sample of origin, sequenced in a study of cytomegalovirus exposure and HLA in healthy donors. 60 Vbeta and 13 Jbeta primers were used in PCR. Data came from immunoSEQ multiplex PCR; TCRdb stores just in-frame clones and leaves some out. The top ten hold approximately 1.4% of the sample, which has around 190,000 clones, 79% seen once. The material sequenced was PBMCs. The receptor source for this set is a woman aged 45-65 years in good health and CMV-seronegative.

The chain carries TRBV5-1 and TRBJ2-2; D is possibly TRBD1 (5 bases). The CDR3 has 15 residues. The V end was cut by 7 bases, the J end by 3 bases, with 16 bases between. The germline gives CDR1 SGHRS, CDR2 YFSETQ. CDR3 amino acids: CASSPHVTDTGELFF. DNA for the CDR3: TGCGCCAGCTCCCCCCACGTGACAGACACCGGGGAGCTGTTTTTT.

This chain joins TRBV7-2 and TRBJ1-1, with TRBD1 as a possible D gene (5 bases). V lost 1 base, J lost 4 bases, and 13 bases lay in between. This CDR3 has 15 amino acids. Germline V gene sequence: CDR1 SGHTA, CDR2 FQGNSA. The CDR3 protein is CASSLVSRVFTEAFF. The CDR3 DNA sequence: TGTGCCAGCAGCTTAGTATCCAGGGTGTTCACTGAAGCTTTCTTT.

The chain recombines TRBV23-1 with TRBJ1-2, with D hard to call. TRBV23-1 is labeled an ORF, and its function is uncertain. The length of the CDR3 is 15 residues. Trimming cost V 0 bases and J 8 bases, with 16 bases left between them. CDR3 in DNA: TGCGCCAGCAGTCAATCTTGGTCTATCGCTAGAGGCTACACCTTC. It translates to CASSQSWSIARGYTF.

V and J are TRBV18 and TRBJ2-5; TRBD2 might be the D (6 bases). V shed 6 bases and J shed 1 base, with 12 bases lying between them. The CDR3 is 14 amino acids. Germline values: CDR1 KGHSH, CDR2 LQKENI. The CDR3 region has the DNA TGTGCCAGCTCCCCCGGGAGCGCCCAAGAGACCCAGTACTTC. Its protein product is CASSPGSAQETQYF.

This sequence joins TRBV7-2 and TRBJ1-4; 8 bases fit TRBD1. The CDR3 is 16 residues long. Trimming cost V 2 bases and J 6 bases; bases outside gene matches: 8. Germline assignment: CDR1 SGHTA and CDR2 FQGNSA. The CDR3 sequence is CASSLLWTGRYEKLFF. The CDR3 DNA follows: TGTGCCAGCAGCTTACTTTGGACAGGGAGGTATGAAAAACTGTTTTTT.

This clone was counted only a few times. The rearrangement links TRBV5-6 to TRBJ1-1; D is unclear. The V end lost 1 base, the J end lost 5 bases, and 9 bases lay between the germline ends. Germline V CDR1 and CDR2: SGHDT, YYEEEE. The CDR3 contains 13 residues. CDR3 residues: CASSLRGSTEAFF. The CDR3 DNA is TGTGCCAGCAGCTTGCGGGGTAGTACTGAAGCTTTCTTT.